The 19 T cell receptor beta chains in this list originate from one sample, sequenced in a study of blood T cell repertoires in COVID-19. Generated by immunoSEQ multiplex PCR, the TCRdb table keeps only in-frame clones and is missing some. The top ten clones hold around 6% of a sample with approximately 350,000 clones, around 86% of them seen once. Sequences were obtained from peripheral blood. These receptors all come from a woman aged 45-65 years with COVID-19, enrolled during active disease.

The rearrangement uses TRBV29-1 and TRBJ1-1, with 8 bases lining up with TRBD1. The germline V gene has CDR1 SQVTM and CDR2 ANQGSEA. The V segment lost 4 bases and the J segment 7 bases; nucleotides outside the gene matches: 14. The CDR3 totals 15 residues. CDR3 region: CSVGAYSGGSNEAFF. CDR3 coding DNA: TGCAGCGTTGGAGCTTATTCAGGGGGCTCGAATGAAGCTTTCTTT. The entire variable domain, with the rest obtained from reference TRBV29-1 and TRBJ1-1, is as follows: SAVISQKPSRDICQRGTSLTIQCQVDSQVTMMFWYRQQPGQSLTLIATANQGSEATYESGFVIDKFPISRPNLTFSTLTVSNMSPEDSSIYLCSVGAYSGGSNEAFFGQGTRLTVV.

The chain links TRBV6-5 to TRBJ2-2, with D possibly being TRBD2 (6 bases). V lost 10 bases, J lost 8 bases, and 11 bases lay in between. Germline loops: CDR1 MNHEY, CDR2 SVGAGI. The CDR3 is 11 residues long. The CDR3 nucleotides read TGTGCCACCTCACGGGAGGGGGAGCTGTTTTTT. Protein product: CATSREGELFF.

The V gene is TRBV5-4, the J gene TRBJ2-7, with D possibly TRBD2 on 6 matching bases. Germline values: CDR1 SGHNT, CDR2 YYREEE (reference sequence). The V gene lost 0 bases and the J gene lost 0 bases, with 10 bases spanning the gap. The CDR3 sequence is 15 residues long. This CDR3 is CASSLGGTGSYEQYF. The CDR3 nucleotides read TGTGCCAGCAGCTTGGGGGGGACTGGCTCCTACGAGCAGTACTTC. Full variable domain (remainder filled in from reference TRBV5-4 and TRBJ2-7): ETGVTQSPTHLIKTRGQQVTLRCSSQSGHNTVSWYQQALGQGPQFIFQYYREEENGRGNFPPRFSGLQFPNYSSELNVNALELDDSALYLCASSLGGTGSYEQYFGPGTRLTVT.

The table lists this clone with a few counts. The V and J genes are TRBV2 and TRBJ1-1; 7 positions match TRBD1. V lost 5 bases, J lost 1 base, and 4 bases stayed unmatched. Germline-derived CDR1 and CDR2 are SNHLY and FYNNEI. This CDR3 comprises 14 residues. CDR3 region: CASSLGQPNTEAFF. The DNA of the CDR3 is TGTGCCAGCAGTTTGGGACAGCCGAACACTGAAGCTTTCTTT.

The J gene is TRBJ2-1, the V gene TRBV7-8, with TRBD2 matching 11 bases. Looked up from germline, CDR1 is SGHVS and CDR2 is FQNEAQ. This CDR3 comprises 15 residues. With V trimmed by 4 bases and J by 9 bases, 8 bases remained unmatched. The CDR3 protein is CASSSKTSGSGEQFF. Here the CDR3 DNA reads TGTGCCAGCAGCTCCAAAACTAGCGGGAGCGGTGAGCAGTTCTTC.

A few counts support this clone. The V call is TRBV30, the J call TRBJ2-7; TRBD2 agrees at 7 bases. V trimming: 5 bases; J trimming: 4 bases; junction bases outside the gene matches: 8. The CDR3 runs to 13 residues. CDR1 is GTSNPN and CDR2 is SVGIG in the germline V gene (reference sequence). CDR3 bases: TGTGCCTGGCGTGCGGGAGACATTTACGAGCAGTACTTC. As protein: CAWRAGDIYEQYF.

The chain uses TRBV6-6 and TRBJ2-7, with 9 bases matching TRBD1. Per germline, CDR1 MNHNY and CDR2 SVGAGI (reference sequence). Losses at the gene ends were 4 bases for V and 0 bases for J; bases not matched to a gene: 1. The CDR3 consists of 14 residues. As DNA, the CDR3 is TGTGCCAGCAGTTGGGACAGGGTCTCCTACGAGCAGTACTTC. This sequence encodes CASSWDRVSYEQYF.

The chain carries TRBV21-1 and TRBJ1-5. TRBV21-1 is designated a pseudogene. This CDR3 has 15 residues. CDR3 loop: CASSKFAGLSQPQHF. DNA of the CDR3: TGTGCCAGCAGCAAGTTCGCGGGGTTGAGTCAGCCCCAGCATTTT.

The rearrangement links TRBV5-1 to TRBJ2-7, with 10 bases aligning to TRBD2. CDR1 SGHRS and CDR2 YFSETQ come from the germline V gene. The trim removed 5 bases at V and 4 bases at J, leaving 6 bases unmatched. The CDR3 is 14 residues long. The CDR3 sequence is CASSYSGRIYEQYF. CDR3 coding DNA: TGCGCCAGCAGTTATAGCGGGAGGATTTACGAGCAGTACTTC.

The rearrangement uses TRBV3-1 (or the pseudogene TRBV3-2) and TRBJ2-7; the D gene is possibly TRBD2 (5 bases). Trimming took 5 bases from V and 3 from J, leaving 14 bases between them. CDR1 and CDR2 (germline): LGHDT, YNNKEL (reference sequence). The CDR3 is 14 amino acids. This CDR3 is CASSEGSGFYEQYF. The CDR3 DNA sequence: TGTGCCAGCAGCGAGGGTTCGGGGTTCTACGAGCAGTACTTC.

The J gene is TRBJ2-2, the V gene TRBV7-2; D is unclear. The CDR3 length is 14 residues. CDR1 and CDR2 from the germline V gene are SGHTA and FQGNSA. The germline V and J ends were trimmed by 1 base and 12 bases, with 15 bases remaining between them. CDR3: CASSLELSPMKLFF. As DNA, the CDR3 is TGTGCCAGCAGCTTAGAGCTATCGCCGATGAAGCTGTTTTTT.

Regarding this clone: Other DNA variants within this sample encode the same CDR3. For the CDR3, the DNA is TGTGCCAGCAGCTTGCAGGGGGCAGGGACTGAAGCTTTCTTT. Translation: CASSLQGAGTEAFF. The chain employs TRBV5-4 and TRBJ1-1, with TRBD1 matching 8 bases. CDR1 SGHNT and CDR2 YYREEE come from the germline V gene (reference sequence). This CDR3 spans 14 amino acids. V lost 1 base, J lost 5 bases, and 4 bases stayed unmatched.

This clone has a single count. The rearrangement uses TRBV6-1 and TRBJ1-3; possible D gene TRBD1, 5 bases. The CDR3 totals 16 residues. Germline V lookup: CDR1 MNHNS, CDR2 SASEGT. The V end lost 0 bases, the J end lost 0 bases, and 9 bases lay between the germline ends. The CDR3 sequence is CASSEAGASSGNTIYF. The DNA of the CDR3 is TGTGCCAGCAGTGAAGCAGGGGCGTCCTCTGGAAACACCATATATTTT.

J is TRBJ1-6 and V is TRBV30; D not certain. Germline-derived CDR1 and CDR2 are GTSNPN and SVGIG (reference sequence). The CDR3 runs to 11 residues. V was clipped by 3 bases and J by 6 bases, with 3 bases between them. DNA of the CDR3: TGTGCCTGGAGCCTTAATTCACCCCTCCACTTT. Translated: CAWSLNSPLHF.

The CDR3 sequence is CASSHSDRAQRGYTF. The CDR3 bases are TGTGCCAGCAGCCACTCAGACAGGGCCCAGAGGGGCTACACCTTC. The chain is built from TRBV3-1 (or the pseudogene TRBV3-2) and TRBJ1-2, with 7 bases that match TRBD1. There are 15 residues in the CDR3. Germline-derived CDR1 and CDR2 are LGHDT and YNNKEL (reference sequence). V trimming: 3 bases; J trimming: 8 bases; junction bases outside the gene matches: 12.

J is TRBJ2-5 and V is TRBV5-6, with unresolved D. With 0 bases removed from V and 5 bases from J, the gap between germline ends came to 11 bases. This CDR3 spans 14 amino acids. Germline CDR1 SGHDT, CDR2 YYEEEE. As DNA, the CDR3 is TGTGCCAGCAGCTTGGGGTGGTCGGAGGAGACCCAGTACTTC. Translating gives CASSLGWSEETQYF.

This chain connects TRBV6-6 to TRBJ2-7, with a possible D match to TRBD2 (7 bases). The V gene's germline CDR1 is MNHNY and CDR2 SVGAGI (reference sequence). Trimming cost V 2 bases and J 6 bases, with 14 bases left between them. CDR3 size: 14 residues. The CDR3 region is CASSYVAGAPEQYF. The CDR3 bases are TGTGCCAGCAGTTACGTGGCGGGGGCCCCCGAGCAGTACTTC.

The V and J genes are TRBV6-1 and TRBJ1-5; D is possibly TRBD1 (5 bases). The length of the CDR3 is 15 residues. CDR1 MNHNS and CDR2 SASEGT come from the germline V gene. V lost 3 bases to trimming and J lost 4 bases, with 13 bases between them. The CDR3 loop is CASSETVLGNQPQHF. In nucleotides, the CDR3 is TGTGCCAGCAGTGAGACAGTCCTTGGAAATCAGCCCCAGCATTTT.

The CDR3 loop reads CASSGGLAGEGETQYF. Written as DNA, the CDR3 is TGCGCCAGCAGTGGAGGACTAGCGGGAGAAGGAGAGACCCAGTACTTC. The chain is built from TRBV10-2 and TRBJ2-5; 13 bases line up with TRBD2. With V trimmed by 4 bases and J by 4 bases, 6 bases remained unmatched. The germline gives CDR1 WSHSY, CDR2 SAAADI. This CDR3 region has 16 residues.